One T cell receptor beta chain is described in this entry. Antigen: not known. Trimming left V 4 bases short and J 9 bases short, with 9 bases between. This CDR3 comprises 11 residues. Via MiXCR, TCRdb re-called the reads, giving one row per CDR3 protein. The table has about 470,000 distinct CDR3 sequences, about 44% seen once; the top ten hold around 44%. These data are taken from a study of T cell repertoires in cytomegalovirus infection. About the research overall: Public TCR beta signature analysis indicated the presence of both CMV infection and matching HLA type. Notes on the study in general: Pooled public TCR beta family frequency picked out CMV carriers with the relevant HLA. In two of eight donors, the top clonotype was HLA-C-restricted CMV-specific.

The receptor comes from a human donor in good health (CMV status not recorded). Some clones in this sample may be carry-over from other donors' samples. This chain joins TRBV12-3 or TRBV12-4 and TRBJ1-2; perhaps TRBD1 as D (5 bases). The source material was cultured PBMCs, sampled from culture after CMV antigen stimulation. As DNA, the CDR3 is TGTGCCAGCAGTTCAGGGTATCGCTACACCTTC. This sequence encodes CASSSGYRYTF.